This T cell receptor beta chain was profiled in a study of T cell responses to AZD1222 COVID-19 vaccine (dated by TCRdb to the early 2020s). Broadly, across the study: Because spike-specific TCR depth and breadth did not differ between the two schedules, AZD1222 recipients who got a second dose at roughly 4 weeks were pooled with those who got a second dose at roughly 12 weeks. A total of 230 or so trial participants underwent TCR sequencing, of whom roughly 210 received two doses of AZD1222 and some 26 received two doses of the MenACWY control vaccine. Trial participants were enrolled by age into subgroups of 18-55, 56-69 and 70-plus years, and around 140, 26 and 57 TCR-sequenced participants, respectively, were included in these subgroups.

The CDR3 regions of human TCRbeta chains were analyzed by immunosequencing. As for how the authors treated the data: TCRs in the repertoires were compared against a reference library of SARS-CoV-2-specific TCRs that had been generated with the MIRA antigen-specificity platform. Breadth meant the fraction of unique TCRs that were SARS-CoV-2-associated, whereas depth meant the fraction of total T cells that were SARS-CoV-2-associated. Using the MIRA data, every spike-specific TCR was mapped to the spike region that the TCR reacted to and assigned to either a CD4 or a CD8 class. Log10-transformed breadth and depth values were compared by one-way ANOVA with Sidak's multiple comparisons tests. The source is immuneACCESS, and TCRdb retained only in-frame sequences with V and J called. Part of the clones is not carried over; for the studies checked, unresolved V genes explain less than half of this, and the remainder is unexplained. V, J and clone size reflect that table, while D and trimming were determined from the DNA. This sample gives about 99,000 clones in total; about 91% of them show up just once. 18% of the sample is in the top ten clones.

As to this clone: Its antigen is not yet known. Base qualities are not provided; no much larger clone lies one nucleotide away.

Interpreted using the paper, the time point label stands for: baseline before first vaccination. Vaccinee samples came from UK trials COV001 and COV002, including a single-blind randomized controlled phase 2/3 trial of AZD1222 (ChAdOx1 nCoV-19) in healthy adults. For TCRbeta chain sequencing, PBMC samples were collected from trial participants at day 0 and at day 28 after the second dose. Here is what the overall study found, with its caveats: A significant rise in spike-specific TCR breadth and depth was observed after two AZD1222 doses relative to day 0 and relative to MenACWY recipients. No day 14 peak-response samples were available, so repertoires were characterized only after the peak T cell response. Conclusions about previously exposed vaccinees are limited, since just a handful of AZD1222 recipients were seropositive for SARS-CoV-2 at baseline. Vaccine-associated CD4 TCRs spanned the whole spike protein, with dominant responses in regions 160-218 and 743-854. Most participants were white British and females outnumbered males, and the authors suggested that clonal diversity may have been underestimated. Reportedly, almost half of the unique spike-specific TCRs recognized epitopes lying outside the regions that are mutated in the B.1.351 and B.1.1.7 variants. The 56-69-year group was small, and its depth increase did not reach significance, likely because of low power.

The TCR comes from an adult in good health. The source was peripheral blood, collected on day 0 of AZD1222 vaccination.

The CDR3 amino acid sequence is: CASSPDSYRDGYTF. At the DNA level, the sequence is TGTGCCAGCAGCCCCGACAGTTATCGTGATGGCTACACCTTC. The sequence links TRBV7-9 to TRBJ1-2, with a weak D call of TRBD1 (5 bases match). Sequences SEHNR (CDR1) and FQNEAQ (CDR2) are obtained from the germline V gene (reference sequence). The CDR3 measures 14 amino acids from cysteine to phenylalanine. Just CDR3 DNA is preserved here, 42 bases in frame from base 1. Cut back by 5 bases and 6 bases, the V and J ends lie 16 bases apart.